This record covers a single TCR beta chain. It has no known antigen specificity. Base qualities were left out, and no much larger clone turns up one base away. This record comes from a study of blood T cell repertoires in COVID-19 (dated by TCRdb to about 2020). Turning to the overall study: The collaborator samples originated in the United States, Italy and Spain and spanned the acute and convalescent phases of COVID-19. The prospective study material was composed of cDNA or gDNA derived from T cells, B-cell-depleted T cells, or PBMCs. HLA class I and class II types, where available, came from metadata supplied by the sample provider rather than from assay-based typing. Samples came from the ongoing ImmuneRACE study (first 160 participants) plus 1,254 subjects from 6 global collaborators. A de-identified subject ID, COVID-19 status, age in years and sex were almost always included in the sample metadata. Deeply sampled blood TCRbeta repertoires from subjects exposed to, actively infected with, or recovered from COVID-19 were included in the dataset. The repertoires were released in a freely available public database meant as a resource for research on the immune response to SARS-CoV-2. The study at large found these results: The amount of clinical and demographic metadata varied by source and participant and was provided uncurated.

Each collaborating institution followed its own protocols to collect whole blood in K2EDTA tubes. For TCRbeta analysis, collaborators shipped samples as frozen whole blood, isolated PBMCs, or DNA extracted from either of those sample types. V loses 2 bases, J loses 9 bases, and the germline ends lie 8 bases apart. From its cysteine to its phenylalanine, the CDR3 spans 13 amino acids. Of all the DNA, just the CDR3 is kept, 39 bases in frame from base 1. TCRbeta CDR3 regions were amplified from genomic DNA using the immunoSEQ Assay, a bias-controlled multiplex PCR. In the authors' own workflow: Within the assay, amplification of reference gene primers was used to estimate how many nucleated cells each sample contained. To quantify the absolute abundance of each unique TCRbeta CDR3 rearrangement, sequence reads were collapsed and filtered. For each sample, productive Simpson clonality was calculated as the square root of Simpson's diversity index across productive rearrangements. The clones in this table, taken by TCRdb from immuneACCESS, are in-frame only. Not every clone is retained; where verified, under half of the shortfall comes from an unresolved V gene, and the cause of the rest is unknown. V, J and clone size derive from that table, while D and trimming were established from the DNA sequence. In this sample the table shows around 110,000 clones, around 88% of which occur a single time. Approximately 6.8% of the sample belongs to the ten largest clones.

Sequencing input: peripheral blood. The receptor was isolated from a man aged 45-60 years with active or convalescent COVID-19. Recombination connected TRBV12-3 or TRBV12-4 to TRBJ1-6; D gene: possibly TRBD1, on 6 matching bases. CDR3 loop: CASSLRGISPLHF. The DNA sequence follows: TGTGCCAGCAGTTTAAGGGGGATTTCACCCCTCCACTTT.